This TCR beta chain came from a study of shared T cell receptors in the human thymus. Germline values: CDR1 MNHNY, CDR2 SVGAGI (reference sequence). The CDR3 consists of 15 residues. The junction had 5 bases not matched to a gene; V was cut back by 6 bases and J by 2 bases. Clones were sequenced by immunoSEQ multiplex PCR, and TCRdb holds only the in-frame ones, with some missing. The table records under 700,000 clones, more than 75% of them present only once. These data are also associated with another study on human thymus T cells. That work contributes: Resections removed during corrective heart surgery provided the thymus tissue used.

This TCR derives from a boy younger than two with a congenital heart defect. The sequencing input was thymocytes. This chain links TRBV6-6 with TRBJ2-3, with TRBD1 identical over 10 bases. The CDR3 spells CASSGDRGFTDTQYF. The CDR3 DNA is TGTGCCAGCAGCGGGGACAGGGGATTCACAGATACGCAGTATTTT.